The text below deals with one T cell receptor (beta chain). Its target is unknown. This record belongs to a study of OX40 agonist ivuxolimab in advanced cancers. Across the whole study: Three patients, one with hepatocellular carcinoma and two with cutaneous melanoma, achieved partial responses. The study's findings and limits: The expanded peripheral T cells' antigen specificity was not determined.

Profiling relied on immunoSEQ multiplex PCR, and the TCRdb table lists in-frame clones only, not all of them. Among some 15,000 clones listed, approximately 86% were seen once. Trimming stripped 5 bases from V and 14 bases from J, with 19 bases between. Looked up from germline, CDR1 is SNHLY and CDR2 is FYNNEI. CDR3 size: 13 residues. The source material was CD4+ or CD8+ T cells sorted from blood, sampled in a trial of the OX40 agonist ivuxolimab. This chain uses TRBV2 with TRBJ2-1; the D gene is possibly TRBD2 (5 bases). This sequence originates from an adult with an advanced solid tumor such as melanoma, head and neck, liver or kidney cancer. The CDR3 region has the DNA TGTGCCAGCAGTATCAACCCTAACGGGGTGAAGTTCTTC. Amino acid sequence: CASSINPNGVKFF.